Sequencing of this T cell receptor (beta chain) was carried out in a study of blood T cells in healthy people across ages. Next came a second PCR, run for about 7 to 12 cycles, which used a sample-barcoded 5' primer along with a J-beta primer mix. Via MiXCR, TCRdb re-called the 5' RACE reads, giving one row per CDR3 protein. The repertoire holds around 1.5 million distinct CDR3 sequences, with roughly 40% as singletons. This clonotype was found a few times. CDR3 size: 14 residues. Germline lookup yields CDR1 SGHAT and CDR2 FQNNGV. The V gene lost 0 bases and the J gene lost 6 bases, with 9 bases spanning the gap.

Sequencing was done on a sample of blood. The rearrangement joins TRBV11-2 to TRBJ1-5; unclear D gene. The receptor's source is a woman aged 18-30 years in good health. This CDR3 reads CASSLDGVSQPQHF. The CDR3 region has the DNA TGTGCCAGCAGCTTAGATGGGGTGAGTCAGCCCCAGCATTTT.